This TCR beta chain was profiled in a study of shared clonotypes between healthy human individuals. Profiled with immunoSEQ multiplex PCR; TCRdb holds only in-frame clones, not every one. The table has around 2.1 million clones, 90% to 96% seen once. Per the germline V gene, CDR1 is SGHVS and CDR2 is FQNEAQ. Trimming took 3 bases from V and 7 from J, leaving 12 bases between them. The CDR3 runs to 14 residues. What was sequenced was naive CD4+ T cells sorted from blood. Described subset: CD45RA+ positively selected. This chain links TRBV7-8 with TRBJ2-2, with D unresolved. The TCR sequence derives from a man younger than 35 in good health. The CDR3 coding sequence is TGTGCCAGCAGCTTGGTTGGGTCGCGCGGGGAGCTGTTTTTT. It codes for CASSLVGSRGELFF.